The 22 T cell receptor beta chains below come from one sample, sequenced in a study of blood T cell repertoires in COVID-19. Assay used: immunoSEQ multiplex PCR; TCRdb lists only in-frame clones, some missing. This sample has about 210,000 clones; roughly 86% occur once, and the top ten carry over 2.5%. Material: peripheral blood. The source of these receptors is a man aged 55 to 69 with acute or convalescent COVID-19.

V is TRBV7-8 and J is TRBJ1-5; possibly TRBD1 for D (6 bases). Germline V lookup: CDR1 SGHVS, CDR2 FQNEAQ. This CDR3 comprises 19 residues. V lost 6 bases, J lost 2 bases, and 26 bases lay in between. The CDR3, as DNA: TGTGCCAGCAGGCCCTTAGGGGGGGGCCGAGGAGAAGGCAATCAGCCCCAGCATTTT. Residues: CASRPLGGGRGEGNQPQHF.

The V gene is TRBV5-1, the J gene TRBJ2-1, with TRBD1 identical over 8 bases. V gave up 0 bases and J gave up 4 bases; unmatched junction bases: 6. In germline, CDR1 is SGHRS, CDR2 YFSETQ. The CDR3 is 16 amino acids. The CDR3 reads CASSLGRTGIYNEQFF. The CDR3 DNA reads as TGCGCCAGCAGCTTGGGTCGGACAGGGATATACAATGAGCAGTTCTTC.

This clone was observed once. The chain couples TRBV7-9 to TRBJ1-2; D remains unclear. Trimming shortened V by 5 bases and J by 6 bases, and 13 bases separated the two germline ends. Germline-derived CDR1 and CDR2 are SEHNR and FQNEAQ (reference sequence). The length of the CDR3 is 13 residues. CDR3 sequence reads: CASSISGSNGYTF. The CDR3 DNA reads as TGTGCCAGCAGCATTTCGGGTAGCAATGGCTACACCTTC.

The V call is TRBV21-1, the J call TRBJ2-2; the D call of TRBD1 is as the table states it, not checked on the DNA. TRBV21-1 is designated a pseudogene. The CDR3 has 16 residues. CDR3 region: CASSKAPGVVAGELFF. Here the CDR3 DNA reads TGTGCCAGCAGCAAAGCCCCAGGGGTGGTTGCCGGGGAGCTGTTTTTT.

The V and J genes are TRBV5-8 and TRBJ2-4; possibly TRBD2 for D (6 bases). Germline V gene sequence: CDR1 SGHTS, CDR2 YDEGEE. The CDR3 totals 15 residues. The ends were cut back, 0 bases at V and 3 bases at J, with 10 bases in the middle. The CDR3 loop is CASSLALGGKNIQYF. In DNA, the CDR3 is TGTGCCAGCAGCTTGGCCCTGGGGGGCAAAAACATTCAGTACTTC.

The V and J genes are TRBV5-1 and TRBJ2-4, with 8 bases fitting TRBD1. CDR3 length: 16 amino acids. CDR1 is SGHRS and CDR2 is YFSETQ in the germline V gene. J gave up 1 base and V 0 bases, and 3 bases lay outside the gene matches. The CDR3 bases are TGCGCCAGCAGCTTGGAGGGGACAGGCGCCAAAAACATTCAGTACTTC. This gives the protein CASSLEGTGAKNIQYF.

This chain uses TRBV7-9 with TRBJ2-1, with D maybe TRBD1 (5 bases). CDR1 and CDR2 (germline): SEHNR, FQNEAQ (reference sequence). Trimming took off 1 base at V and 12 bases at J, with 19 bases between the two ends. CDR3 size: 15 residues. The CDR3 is CASSLGQTSVLGQFF. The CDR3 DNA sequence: TGTGCCAGCAGCTTAGGACAGACATCTGTCCTCGGGCAGTTCTTC.

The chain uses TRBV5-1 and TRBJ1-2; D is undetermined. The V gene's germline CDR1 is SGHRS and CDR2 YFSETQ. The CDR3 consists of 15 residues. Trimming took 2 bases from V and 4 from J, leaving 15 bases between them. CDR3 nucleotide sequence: TGCGCCAGCAGCTTTTCACCTGTTGGCCCCTATGGCTACACCTTC. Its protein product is CASSFSPVGPYGYTF.

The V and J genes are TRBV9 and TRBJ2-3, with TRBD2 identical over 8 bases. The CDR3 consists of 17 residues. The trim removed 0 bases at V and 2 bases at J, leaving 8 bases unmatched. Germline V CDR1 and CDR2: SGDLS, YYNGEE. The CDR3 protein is CASSVGRTGGATDTQYF. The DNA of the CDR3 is TGTGCCAGCAGCGTAGGGAGGACCGGGGGGGCCACAGATACGCAGTATTTT.

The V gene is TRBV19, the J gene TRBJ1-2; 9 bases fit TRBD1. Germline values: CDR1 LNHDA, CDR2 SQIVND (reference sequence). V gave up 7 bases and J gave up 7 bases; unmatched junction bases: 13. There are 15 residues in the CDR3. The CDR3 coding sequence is TGTGCCAGTACCGATTGGCCCGGGACAGGGCTTGGCTACACCTTC. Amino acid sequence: CASTDWPGTGLGYTF.

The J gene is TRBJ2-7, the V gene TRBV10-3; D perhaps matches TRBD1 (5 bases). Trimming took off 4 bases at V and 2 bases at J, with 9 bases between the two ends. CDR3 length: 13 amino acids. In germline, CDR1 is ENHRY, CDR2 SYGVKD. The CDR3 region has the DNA TGTGCCATCAGTGGGCAGGGAACCTACGAGCAGTACTTC. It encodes CAISGQGTYEQYF.

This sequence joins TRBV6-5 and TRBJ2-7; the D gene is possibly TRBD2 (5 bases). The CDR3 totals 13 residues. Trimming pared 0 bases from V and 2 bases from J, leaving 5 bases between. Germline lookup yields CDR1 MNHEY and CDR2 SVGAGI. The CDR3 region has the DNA TGTGCCAGCAGTTACTCGACTACCTACGAGCAGTACTTC. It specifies CASSYSTTYEQYF.

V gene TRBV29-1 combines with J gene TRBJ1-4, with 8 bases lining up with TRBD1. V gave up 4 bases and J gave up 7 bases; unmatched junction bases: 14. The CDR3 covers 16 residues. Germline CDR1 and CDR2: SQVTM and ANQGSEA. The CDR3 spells CSVGGQGASSFEKLFF. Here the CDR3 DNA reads TGCAGCGTTGGGGGGCAGGGGGCTTCATCCTTTGAAAAACTGTTTTTT.

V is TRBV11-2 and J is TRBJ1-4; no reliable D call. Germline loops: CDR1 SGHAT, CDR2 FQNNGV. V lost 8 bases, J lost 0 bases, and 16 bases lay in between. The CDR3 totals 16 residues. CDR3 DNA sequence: TGTGCCAGCGAGGAGTCTCCGCTTGCAACTAATGAAAAACTGTTTTTT. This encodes CASEESPLATNEKLFF. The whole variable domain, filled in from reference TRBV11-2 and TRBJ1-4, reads EAGVAQSPRYKIIEKRQSVAFWCNPISGHATLYWYQQILGQGPKLLIQFQNNGVVDDSQLPKDRFSAERLKGVDSTLKIQPAKLEDSAVYLCASEESPLATNEKLFFGSGTQLSVL.

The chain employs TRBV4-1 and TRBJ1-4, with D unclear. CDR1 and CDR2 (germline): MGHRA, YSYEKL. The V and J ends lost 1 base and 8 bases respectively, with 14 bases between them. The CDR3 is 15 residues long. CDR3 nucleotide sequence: TGCGCCAGCAGCCAAGCGGACGCCCCGGGGGAAAAACTGTTTTTT. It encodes CASSQADAPGEKLFF.

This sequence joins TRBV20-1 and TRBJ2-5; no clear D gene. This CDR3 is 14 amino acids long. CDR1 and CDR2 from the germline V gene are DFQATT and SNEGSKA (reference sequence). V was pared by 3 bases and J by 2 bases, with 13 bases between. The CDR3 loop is CSASYNREQETQYF. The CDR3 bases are TGCAGTGCTAGTTACAACAGAGAACAAGAGACCCAGTACTTC.

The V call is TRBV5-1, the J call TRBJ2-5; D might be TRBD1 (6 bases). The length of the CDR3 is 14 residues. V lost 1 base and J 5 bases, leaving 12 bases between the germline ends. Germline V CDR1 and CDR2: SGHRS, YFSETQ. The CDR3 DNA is TGCGCCAGCAGCTTGACACCAGGGGTGGAGACCCAGTACTTC. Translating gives CASSLTPGVETQYF.

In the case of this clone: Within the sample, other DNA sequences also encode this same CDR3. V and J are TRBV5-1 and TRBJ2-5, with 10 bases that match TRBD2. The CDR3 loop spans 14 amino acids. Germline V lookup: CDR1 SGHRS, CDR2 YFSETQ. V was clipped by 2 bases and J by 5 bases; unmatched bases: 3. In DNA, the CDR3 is TGCGCCAGCAGCTTAGCGGGGGGGCAGGAGACCCAGTACTTC. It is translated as CASSLAGGQETQYF.

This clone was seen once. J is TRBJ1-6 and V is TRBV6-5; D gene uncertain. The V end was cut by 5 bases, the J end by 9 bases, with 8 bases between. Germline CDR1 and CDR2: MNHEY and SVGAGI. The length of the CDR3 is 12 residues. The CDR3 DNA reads TGTGCCAGCAGTCCCGCCAGTTCACCCCTCCACTTT. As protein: CASSPASSPLHF.

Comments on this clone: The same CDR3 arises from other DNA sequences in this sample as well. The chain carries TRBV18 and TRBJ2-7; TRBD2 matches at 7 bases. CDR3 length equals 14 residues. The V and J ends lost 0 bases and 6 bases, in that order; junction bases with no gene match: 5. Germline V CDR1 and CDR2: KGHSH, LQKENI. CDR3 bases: TGTGCCAGCTCACCACCGCCCGGGGGGTCCGAGCAGTACTTC. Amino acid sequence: CASSPPPGGSEQYF.

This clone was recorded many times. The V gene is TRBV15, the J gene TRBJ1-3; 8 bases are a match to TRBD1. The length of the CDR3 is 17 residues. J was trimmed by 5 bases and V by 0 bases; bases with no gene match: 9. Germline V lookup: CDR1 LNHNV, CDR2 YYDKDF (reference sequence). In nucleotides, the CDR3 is TGTGCCACCAGCAGAGACAGGCAGCAGGGGGCTCGAAACACCATATATTTT. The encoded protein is CATSRDRQQGARNTIYF.

CDR3 loop: CASSLVSGGALRVTDTQYF. The CDR3 DNA reads TGTGCCAGCAGCTTGGTTAGCGGGGGGGCCCTTCGGGTTACAGATACGCAGTATTTT. V usage is TRBV5-4 and J usage is TRBJ2-3; 11 bases map to TRBD2. This CDR3 has 19 amino acids. Per the germline V gene, CDR1 is SGHNT and CDR2 is YYREEE (reference sequence). The trim removed 0 bases at V and 3 bases at J, leaving 12 bases unmatched.